This TCR beta chain comes out of a study of tumor-infiltrating lymphocytes in primary liver carcinoma. For the study at large: Participating patients were men and women between 30 and 69 years old.

Broader study findings: Relative to blood, tumors carried a significantly larger fraction of the repertoire in their top 250 clones (p = 0.039).

CDR3 length equals 15 residues. CDR1 is MNHNY, CDR2 SVGAGI, per germline (reference sequence). Alongside blood RNA obtained from unsorted whole blood, germline DNA was also extracted. Worth noting for this clonotype: The antigen remains undetermined. One junction end does not reproduce the germline sequence, and a read error may be involved.

Total RNA (roughly 530 ng) served as template for TCR beta cDNA synthesis primed by a constant-region primer. Libraries for TCR beta were built through three nested multiplex PCR rounds, which together made up a slightly modified ARM-PCR procedure. With TRBV1-TRBV30 forward primers and a C-beta reverse primer, the first two PCR rounds were run for approximately 10 cycles each. MiXCR, run by TCRdb on the multiplex PCR reads, gives a single entry per CDR3 protein. The table lists around 330,000 distinct CDR3 sequences, 45% to 70% of them singletons. Sequencing was done on a sample of peripheral blood. V and J are TRBV6-6 and TRBJ2-7, with 8 bases aligning to TRBD1. This clonotype was obtained from a woman younger than 45 with primary liver carcinoma and hepatitis B virus infection. The CDR3 bases are TGTGCCAGCAGTTATAGTGACAGGGGAACCTACGAGCAGTGCTTC. Translation gives CASSYSDRGTYEQCF.